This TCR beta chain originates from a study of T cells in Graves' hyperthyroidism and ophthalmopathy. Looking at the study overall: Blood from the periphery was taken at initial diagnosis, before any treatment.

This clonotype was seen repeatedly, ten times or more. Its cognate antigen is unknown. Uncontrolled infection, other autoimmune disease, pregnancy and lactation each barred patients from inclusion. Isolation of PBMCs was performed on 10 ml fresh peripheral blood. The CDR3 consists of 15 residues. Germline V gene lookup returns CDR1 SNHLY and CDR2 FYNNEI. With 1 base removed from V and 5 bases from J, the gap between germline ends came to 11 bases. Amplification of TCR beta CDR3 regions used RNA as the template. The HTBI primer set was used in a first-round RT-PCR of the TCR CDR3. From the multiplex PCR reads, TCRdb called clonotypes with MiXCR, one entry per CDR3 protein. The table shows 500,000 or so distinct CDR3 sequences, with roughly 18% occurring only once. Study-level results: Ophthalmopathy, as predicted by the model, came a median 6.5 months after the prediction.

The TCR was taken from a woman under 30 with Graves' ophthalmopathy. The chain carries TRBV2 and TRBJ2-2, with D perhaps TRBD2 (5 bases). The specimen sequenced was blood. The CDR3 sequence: CASSEGGRRTGELFF. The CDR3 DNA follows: TGTGCCAGCAGTGAAGGAGGGAGACGTACCGGGGAGCTGTTTTTT.